A single sample is the source of the 29 T cell receptor beta chains below, sequenced in a study of CD8 T cells in Susac syndrome (dated by TCRdb to about 2019). Libraries were built with the immunoSEQ multiplex PCR assay. RNA was extracted using the RNeasy kit, and about 0.45 to 1 ug of the RNA was reverse transcribed with random hexamers. The public reads were quality trimmed at Q25 with fastp and then assembled into clones with MiXCR by TCRdb, keeping productive beta chains. Rows merge per CDR3 protein into single entries with the most common DNA and genes. The table for this sample lists 250,000 to 350,000 distinct CDR3 sequences; 80% to 90% of them were counted only once. The top ten constitute approximately 0.11% of the sample. The specimen was CD8+ T cells from PBMCs. The receptors were sampled from a human donor with multiple sclerosis.

The gene calls are TRBV20-1 and TRBJ2-1; the D gene is possibly TRBD1 (6 bases). Germline CDR1 reads DFQATT; CDR2 reads SNEGSKA (reference sequence). Trimming stripped 2 bases from V and 8 bases from J, with 13 bases between. The CDR3 has 13 amino acids. The CDR3 DNA reads as TGCAGTGCTAGACCCCGGACAGTCGATGAGCAGTTCTTC. Amino acids: CSARPRTVDEQFF.

This clonotype was observed a handful of times. This rearrangement joins TRBV4-2 to TRBJ1-1; no reliable D call. The V gene's germline CDR1 is LGHNA and CDR2 YNFKEQ. This CDR3 has 13 residues. The V end lost 1 base, the J end lost 7 bases, and 10 bases lay between the germline ends. The CDR3 loop reads CASSQGGMSEAFF. DNA of the CDR3: TGTGCCAGCAGCCAAGGTGGGATGAGTGAAGCTTTCTTT.

The chain links TRBV4-1 to TRBJ2-3, with 7 nucleotides matching TRBD1. Germline CDR1 is MGHRA and CDR2 is YSYEKL. The CDR3 runs 17 residues. After removal of 4 bases from V and 0 bases from J, the junction contained 10 bases not matched to a gene. The CDR3 loop is CASSRIQRGLSTDTQYF. The DNA for the CDR3 is TGCGCCAGCAGCCGGATCCAAAGGGGGCTTAGCACAGATACGCAGTATTTT.

The chain is built from TRBV19 and TRBJ2-5, with 8 bases that match TRBD2. Germline assignment: CDR1 LNHDA and CDR2 SQIVND (reference sequence). Losses at the gene ends were 9 bases for V and 5 bases for J; bases not matched to a gene: 8. The CDR3 totals 13 residues. This chain's CDR3 is CASSSGSGETQYF. CDR3 nucleotide sequence: TGTGCCAGCAGCAGCGGGAGTGGGGAGACCCAGTACTTC.

The V call is TRBV9, the J call TRBJ1-2, with D perhaps matching TRBD1 (5 bases). The germline V and J ends were trimmed by 0 bases and 2 bases, with 11 bases remaining between them. Germline V lookup: CDR1 SGDLS, CDR2 YYNGEE. The CDR3 spans 15 residues. The CDR3 nucleotides are TGTGCCAGCAGCGTAGAAGCAGGGATGAACTATGGCTACACCTTC. Its translation: CASSVEAGMNYGYTF. The complete variable domain, with remaining parts taken from reference TRBV9 and TRBJ1-2, reads DSGVTQTPKHLITATGQRVTLRCSPRSGDLSVYWYQQSLDQGLQFLIQYYNGEERAKGNILERFSAQQFPDLHSELNLSSLELGDSALYFCASSVEAGMNYGYTFGSGTRLTVV.

The chain combines TRBV5-6 with TRBJ1-5; 7 bases fit TRBD1. The length of the CDR3 is 16 residues. With 6 bases clipped from V and 3 bases from J, the junction kept 12 bases outside the gene matches. The germline CDR1 and CDR2 sequences are SGHDT and YYEEEE. In DNA, the CDR3 is TGTGCCAGCACGACACTGGGACAGTTTATCAATCAGCCCCAGCATTTT. Translating it yields CASTTLGQFINQPQHF.

This clonotype has a handful of counts. The J gene is TRBJ2-7, the V gene TRBV2; 11 nucleotides line up with TRBD2. Germline values: CDR1 SNHLY, CDR2 FYNNEI. The ends lost 6 bases at V and 2 bases at J; junction bases unmatched: 6. The CDR3 is made up of 15 amino acids. CDR3 sequence reads: CASRTGTSGTYEQYF. The CDR3 DNA sequence: TGTGCCAGCAGGACGGGGACTAGCGGAACCTACGAGCAGTACTTC.

This chain joins TRBV28 and TRBJ2-3, with 8 positions matching TRBD1. J was trimmed by 2 bases and V by 6 bases; bases with no gene match: 19. Per the germline V gene, CDR1 is MDHEN and CDR2 is SYDVKM. The CDR3 runs 19 residues. The CDR3 DNA sequence: TGTGCCAGCAGCCTTATGGGACAGGAGGGTCCCCTTAACACAGATACGCAGTATTTT. As protein: CASSLMGQEGPLNTDTQYF.

The chain combines TRBV27 with TRBJ2-5; unclear D gene. The germline CDR1 and CDR2 sequences are MNHEY and SMNVEV (reference sequence). The CDR3 has 15 amino acids. Trimming pared 5 bases from V and 5 bases from J, leaving 18 bases between. The CDR3 spells CASSPRITLRETQYF. The CDR3, as DNA: TGTGCCAGCAGTCCTCGAATTACCCTCCGGGAGACCCAGTACTTC.

The V and J genes are TRBV5-1 and TRBJ2-7, with D perhaps TRBD2 (7 bases). CDR3 length equals 15 residues. Trimming shortened V by 6 bases and J by 2 bases, and 18 bases separated the two germline ends. Germline V gene lookup returns CDR1 SGHRS and CDR2 YFSETQ. CDR3 nucleotides: TGCGCCAGCACCATCCTCGGGGGGCACACCTACGAGCAGTACTTC. Residues: CASTILGGHTYEQYF.

V gene TRBV6-5 combines with J gene TRBJ1-2; D is undetermined. Germline assignment: CDR1 MNHEY and CDR2 SVGAGI. The V gene lost 2 bases and the J gene lost 2 bases, with 6 bases spanning the gap. CDR3 length: 13 residues. The CDR3 spells CASSYDGNYGYTF. As DNA, the CDR3 is TGTGCCAGCAGTTACGACGGCAACTATGGCTACACCTTC.

This chain uses TRBV5-5 with TRBJ2-7; maybe TRBD1 (6 bases). Germline loops: CDR1 SGHKS, CDR2 YYEKEE (reference sequence). V gave up 1 base and J gave up 4 bases, with 12 bases separating them. This CDR3 contains 14 residues. The CDR3 sequence: CASSLTGPEYEQYF. The CDR3 coding sequence is TGTGCCAGCAGCTTGACAGGGCCGGAATACGAGCAGTACTTC.

The chain is built from TRBV30 and TRBJ1-1; D not resolved. This CDR3 region has 12 residues. Trimming took 3 bases from V and 1 from J, leaving 6 bases between them. From germline, CDR1 is GTSNPN and CDR2 SVGIG (reference sequence). CDR3 in DNA: TGTGCCTGGAGGGGAGGGAACACTGAAGCTTTCTTT. It translates to CAWRGGNTEAFF.

The rearrangement uses TRBV7-9 and TRBJ1-1, with D unclear. Germline V CDR1 and CDR2: SEHNR, FQNEAQ (reference sequence). The CDR3 contains 15 residues. The V and J ends lost 5 bases and 0 bases respectively, with 13 bases between them. This chain's CDR3 is CASSASPGLNTEAFF. The CDR3 nucleotides are TGTGCCAGCAGCGCCTCCCCGGGGTTGAACACTGAAGCTTTCTTT.

The chain joins TRBV24-1 to TRBJ2-2; 7 bases match TRBD1. V lost 6 bases to trimming and J lost 5 bases; unmatched junction nucleotides: 5. Germline V gene data show CDR1 as KGHDR and CDR2 as SFDVKD. This CDR3 contains 14 residues. CDR3 nucleotide sequence: TGTGCCACCAGTCTGACAGGGCAAACCGGGGAGCTGTTTTTT. Translated: CATSLTGQTGELFF.

The count of this clonotype is one. V and J are TRBV19 and TRBJ2-7, with TRBD1 identical over 10 bases. Looked up from germline, CDR1 is LNHDA and CDR2 is SQIVND (reference sequence). There are 13 residues in the CDR3. With 6 bases clipped from V and 6 bases from J, the junction kept 5 bases outside the gene matches. In nucleotides, the CDR3 is TGTGCCAGTAGACCCGGGACAGGGGTCGAGCAGTACTTC. Translated, it gives CASRPGTGVEQYF.

V and J are TRBV4-2 and TRBJ2-7; 9 bases are shared with TRBD1. Germline assignment: CDR1 LGHNA and CDR2 YNFKEQ. The V gene end was trimmed by 1 base and the J gene end by 3 bases; junction bases not matched to a gene: 4. CDR3 size: 15 residues. CDR3 amino acids: CASSQGTGVGYEQYF. As DNA, the CDR3 is TGTGCCAGCAGCCAAGGGACAGGGGTGGGCTACGAGCAGTACTTC.

This clonotype was detected a few times. The CDR3 DNA is TGTGCCAGCAGCTCCGACAGCGACGATCACACCGGGGAGCTGTTTTTT. This gives the protein CASSSDSDDHTGELFF. V is TRBV5-5 and J is TRBJ2-2, with D perhaps matching TRBD1 (5 bases). Germline CDR1 is SGHKS and CDR2 is YYEKEE (reference sequence). This CDR3 is 16 amino acids long. Trimming left V 3 bases short and J 3 bases short, with 15 bases between.

Note on this clonotype: Compared with germline, one end of the junction differs, possibly owing to a read error. The chain employs TRBV6-1 and TRBJ2-1; maybe TRBD2 (7 bases). This CDR3 spans 19 amino acids. CDR1 and CDR2 from the germline V gene are MNHNS and SASEGT. The CDR3 loop is CASSPGLPFRGSSHNEQFF. In nucleotides, the CDR3 is TGTGCCAGCAGCCCGGGACTACCATTTAGGGGGAGCTCCCACAATGAGCAGTTCTTC.

The V gene is TRBV27, the J gene TRBJ2-5, with D perhaps TRBD1 (7 bases). The germline V and J ends were trimmed by 8 bases and 2 bases, with 12 bases remaining between them. CDR1 and CDR2 (germline): MNHEY, SMNVEV (reference sequence). The CDR3 sequence is 13 residues long. The CDR3 sequence: CASGRGRQETQYF. As DNA, the CDR3 is TGTGCCAGCGGCAGGGGGAGGCAAGAGACCCAGTACTTC.

This clonotype was counted a few times. V usage is TRBV27 and J usage is TRBJ2-7, with a possible D match to TRBD1 (6 bases). V lost 4 bases and J 7 bases, leaving 17 bases between the germline ends. CDR3 length equals 14 residues. Germline lookup yields CDR1 MNHEY and CDR2 SMNVEV (reference sequence). For the CDR3, the DNA is TGTGCCAGCAGTTCAAATACAGGGTCGGAGGAGCAGTACTTC. Translating it yields CASSSNTGSEEQYF.

J is TRBJ2-1 and V is TRBV27; D unresolved. The V and J ends lost 5 bases and 7 bases respectively, with 18 bases between them. Germline lookup yields CDR1 MNHEY and CDR2 SMNVEV (reference sequence). The CDR3 consists of 15 residues. Written as DNA, the CDR3 is TGTGCCAGCAGTGAACTGAGGTTCACCGAGAATGAGCAGTTCTTC. Translation: CASSELRFTENEQFF.

This chain connects TRBV15 to TRBJ2-1; D is possibly TRBD2 (6 bases). This CDR3 contains 16 residues. Per germline, CDR1 LNHNV and CDR2 YYDKDF (reference sequence). Trimming removed 2 bases from V and 3 bases from J, with 14 bases in between. CDR3 in amino acids: CATSRIRDSFYNEQFF. The CDR3 DNA is TGTGCCACCAGCAGAATCCGGGACTCTTTCTACAATGAGCAGTTCTTC.

This chain uses TRBV30 with TRBJ2-7; 10 positions match TRBD1. The CDR3 length is 14 residues. Germline CDR1 reads GTSNPN; CDR2 reads SVGIG (reference sequence). The trim removed 5 bases at V and 2 bases at J, leaving 6 bases unmatched. As DNA, the CDR3 is TGTGCCTGGGTATCGACAGGGGGCCCCTACGAGCAGTACTTC. Encoded protein: CAWVSTGGPYEQYF.

The CDR3 DNA is TGTGCCAGCAGTTTATGGGGGGGACAGAGTAATGGCTACACCTTC. Translation: CASSLWGGQSNGYTF. The gene calls are TRBV27 and TRBJ1-2; 7 nucleotides agree with TRBD1. The V and J ends lost 1 base and 6 bases, in that order; junction bases with no gene match: 8. This CDR3 is 15 amino acids long. Germline V gives CDR1 MNHEY, CDR2 SMNVEV (reference sequence).

V and J are TRBV5-1 and TRBJ2-2, with D tentatively TRBD2 (6 bases). Germline V CDR1 and CDR2: SGHRS, YFSETQ. Between the trimmed V and J ends, which lost 1 base and 3 bases, there was a span of 13 bases. The CDR3 totals 16 residues. The CDR3 coding sequence is TGCGCCAGCAGCTTGATTGCTAGCGTAGACACCGGGGAGCTGTTTTTT. It encodes CASSLIASVDTGELFF.

The rearrangement links TRBV27 to TRBJ2-1; 9 nucleotides match TRBD1. The V and J ends lost 8 bases and 10 bases, in that order; junction bases with no gene match: 6. The length of the CDR3 is 12 residues. Germline CDR1 reads MNHEY; CDR2 reads SMNVEV (reference sequence). The CDR3 loop reads CASGTGGREQFF. The CDR3 bases are TGTGCCAGCGGAACAGGGGGCCGGGAGCAGTTCTTC.

The count of this clonotype is one. The V call is TRBV6-5, the J call TRBJ2-1; D is unclear. The germline V and J ends were trimmed by 0 bases and 5 bases, with 11 bases remaining between them. Per the germline V gene, CDR1 is MNHEY and CDR2 is SVGAGI. The CDR3 loop spans 15 amino acids. The CDR3 DNA reads as TGTGCCAGCAGTTACTCGATCGGCTCTGACAATGAGCAGTTCTTC. It codes for CASSYSIGSDNEQFF.

The chain carries TRBV9 and TRBJ2-3; TRBD2 might be the D (6 bases). V lost 1 base to trimming and J lost 1 base, with 16 bases between them. CDR3 length equals 17 residues. The germline V gene encodes CDR1 SGDLS and CDR2 YYNGEE. CDR3 sequence (DNA): TGTGCCAGCAGCGTACAAGGATGGCGGGGAGGCACAGATACGCAGTATTTT. It is translated as CASSVQGWRGGTDTQYF.